This TCR beta chain was retrieved from a study of blood T cell repertoires in COVID-19. Across the study: Sites in the United States, Italy and Spain provided acute and convalescent COVID-19 samples. The analysed material was cDNA or gDNA that came from T cells, B-cell-depleted T cells, or PBMCs.

V lost 5 bases to trimming and J lost 5 bases, with 19 bases between them. The CDR3 is made up of 16 amino acids. The germline gives CDR1 LGHDT, CDR2 YNNKEL (reference sequence). Recovered participants had two consecutive negative NP/OP PCR tests, healthcare professional clearance, or symptom resolution. The repertoire was sequenced with immunoSEQ multiplex PCR; TCRdb's copy has only in-frame clones and lacks some. Here the sample spans fewer than 400,000 clones, approximately 85% being singletons. Sequenced: PBMCs or T cells enriched from blood (not recorded which). This receptor was identified in a man aged 30-40 years who had recovered from COVID-19. V usage is TRBV3-1 (or the pseudogene TRBV3-2) and J usage is TRBJ2-1, with a tentative D call TRBD2 (6 bases). CDR3 in amino acids: CASSERGILLNNEQFF. CDR3 nucleotides: TGTGCCAGCAGCGAACGCGGGATCTTGCTCAACAATGAGCAGTTCTTC.